Each of the 3 T cell receptor beta chains below was sequenced from the same sample in a study of cytomegalovirus exposure and HLA in healthy donors. Clones were sequenced by immunoSEQ multiplex PCR, and TCRdb holds only the in-frame ones, with some missing. This table has 55,000 to 75,000 clones, around 93% appearing once. Sequenced: PBMCs. All receptors derive from a man aged 18 to 29 in good health and CMV-seronegative.

The genes are TRBV7-3 and TRBJ2-2; possible D gene TRBD1, 6 bases. Trimming removed 5 bases from V and 0 bases from J, with 7 bases in between. There are 14 residues in the CDR3. Germline loops: CDR1 SGHTA, CDR2 FQGTGA. CDR3 in DNA: TGTGCCAGCAGCGGGGGCCCGAACACCGGGGAGCTGTTTTTT. Amino acids: CASSGGPNTGELFF. Using reference TRBV7-3 and TRBJ2-2 for the parts outside the CDR3, the full variable domain is GAGVSQTPSNKVTEKGKYVELRCDPISGHTALYWYRQSLGQGPEFLIYFQGTGAADDSGLPNDRFFAVRPEGSVSTLKIQRTERGDSAVYLCASSGGPNTGELFFGEGSRLTVL.

The CDR3 protein is CASSATAGFSTDTQYF. In DNA, the CDR3 is TGTGCCAGCAGCGCGACTGCAGGGTTTAGCACAGATACGCAGTATTTT. The chain couples TRBV5-6 to TRBJ2-3, with D perhaps TRBD1 (5 bases). CDR3 size: 16 residues. The germline V gene has CDR1 SGHDT and CDR2 YYEEEE. V lost 4 bases, J lost 0 bases, and 15 bases lay in between.

With regard to this clone: This specimen includes other DNA sequences encoding the same CDR3. The gene calls are TRBV7-3 and TRBJ2-1; the D gene is possibly TRBD2 (6 bases). The V end lost 5 bases, the J end lost 0 bases, and 8 bases lay between the germline ends. The CDR3 loop spans 14 amino acids. Germline V lookup: CDR1 SGHTA, CDR2 FQGTGA. CDR3 protein: CASSPGLSYNEQFF. The CDR3 DNA reads TGTGCCAGCAGCCCGGGACTCTCCTACAATGAGCAGTTCTTC.